Shown below are 26 T cell receptor beta chains from a single sample sequenced in a study of CD8+ T cells in alopecia areata. Sorting relied on CD4, CD8alpha, NKG2D, NKG2ACE and other markers applied to pooled cutaneous lymph node cells. Reverse transcribed after extraction, RNA yielded cDNA as the sequencing template. Libraries were prepared by immunoSEQ multiplex PCR; TCRdb keeps only in-frame clonotypes and omits some of them. Observed in the sample are approximately 300,000 clones, none of them singletons. Source material: CD4+ T cells sorted from a lymph node. The receptor set was obtained from a C3H/HeJ mouse with alopecia areata. Strain haplotype (MHC): H2-k.

The sample holds a few counts of this clone. Germline and genes: mouse. The observed sequence ends 4 residues before the CDR3 terminus, with the missing tail filled in from the germline J gene. The rearrangement joins TRBV1 to TRBJ2-1, with 12 bases fitting TRBD2. The ends lost 4 bases at V and 3 bases at J; junction bases unmatched: 4. This CDR3 is 16 amino acids long. In germline, CDR1 is NSQYPW, CDR2 LRSPGD (reference sequence). This CDR3 is CTCSGTGGGIYAEQFF. Partial CDR3 DNA: TGCACCTGCAGTGGGACTGGGGGGGGAATCTATGCT.

This clone was observed a handful of times. The gene names given are mouse names. The read terminates 4 residues ahead of where the CDR3 ends, so the germline J gene completes it. The J gene is TRBJ2-3, the V gene TRBV5, with 10 bases fitting TRBD2. Germline V gene data show CDR1 as LGHNA and CDR2 as YNLKQL (reference sequence). This CDR3 is 18 amino acids long. With 0 bases clipped from V and 0 bases from J, the junction kept 6 bases outside the gene matches. This chain's CDR3 is CASSQDTGLGPSAETLYF. CDR3 bases read: TGTGCCAGCAGCCAAGATACGGGACTGGGGCCTAGTGCAGAA.

There are a few counts of this clone. The genes and germline here are from mouse. The CDR3 end falls 4 residues outside the read, so it is completed with the germline J gene. The chain joins TRBV19 to TRBJ2-3; the match to TRBD2 covers 7 bases. Per germline, CDR1 FNHDT and CDR2 SITEND (reference sequence). This CDR3 region has 14 residues. V gave up 5 bases and J gave up 2 bases; unmatched junction bases: 5. CDR3 protein: CASSPTGIAETLYF. CDR3 bases read: TGTGCCAGCAGCCCGACTGGGATTGCAGAA.

About this clone: Genes and germline come from the mouse. The read terminates 4 residues ahead of where the CDR3 ends, so the germline J gene completes it. The V gene is TRBV5, the J gene TRBJ2-1, with 8 bases identical to TRBD1. The germline CDR1 and CDR2 sequences are LGHNA and YNLKQL (reference sequence). CDR3 length equals 15 residues. V shed 0 bases and J 5 bases; nucleotides not matched to a gene: 3. The sequenced CDR3 bases are TGTGCCAGCAGCCAAGATGGGGACAGGAATGCT. Protein sequence: CASSQDGDRNA. The complete CDR3 reads CASSQDGDRNAEQFF.

Regarding this clone: Gene names refer to mouse genes. The read ends 4 residues early relative to the CDR3; the germline J gene fills the gap. The rearrangement uses TRBV31 and TRBJ2-1; 7 bases line up with TRBD1. CDR1 and CDR2 from the germline V gene are GKSSPN and SITVG. V dropped 8 bases and J dropped 5; count of bases not matched to a gene: 6. The length of the CDR3 is 12 residues. Partial CDR3 DNA: TGTGCCGGGTCCGGGACAGATGCT. Its translation: CAGSGTDA. The full CDR3 sequence reads CAGSGTDAEQFF.

This clone was seen more than once but under ten times. Germline and genes: mouse. The CDR3 end is not reached by the read, which stops 4 residues before it; the germline J gene fills it in. The chain is built from TRBV1 and TRBJ2-1, with D possibly TRBD1 on 6 matching bases. Deletions cut 4 bases from V and 4 bases from J, with 8 bases between. The CDR3 loop spans 13 amino acids. Germline CDR1 NSQYPW, CDR2 LRSPGD (reference sequence). CDR3 DNA (partial): TGCACCTGCAGTGAGGACAGATATGCT. Its protein product is CTCSEDRYA. The whole CDR3 region reads CTCSEDRYAEQFF.

The table lists this clone with a few counts. Genes and germline come from the mouse. The read is 4 residues too short to cover the CDR3 end, so that end is filled in from the germline J gene. V is TRBV5 and J is TRBJ2-2; D may be TRBD1 (7 bases). Germline CDR1 reads LGHNA; CDR2 reads YNLKQL (reference sequence). CDR3 length equals 16 residues. Between the trimmed V and J ends, which lost 1 base and 3 bases, there was a span of 12 bases. CDR3 bases read: TGTGCCAGCAGCCAAGTAAAGGGGGCGGACACCGGG. Amino acids: CASSQVKGADTG. The full CDR3 is CASSQVKGADTGQLYF.

About this clone itself: Germline and genes here are mouse. The CDR3 loop reads CASSDPDWVQNTLYF. The CDR3 DNA, read in part, is TGTGCCAGCAGTGACCCCGACTGGGTCCAAAAC. The chain recombines TRBV13-1 with TRBJ2-4; TRBD2 matches 7 bases. The read halts 4 residues ahead of the CDR3 end, with the missing end drawn from the germline J gene. The CDR3 spans 15 residues. V dropped 2 bases and J dropped 3; count of bases not matched to a gene: 6. Germline-derived CDR1 and CDR2 are NSHNY and SYGAGN.

A few counts support this clone. The gene symbols are mouse symbols. The CDR3 extends 4 residues past the end of the read, so its final part is completed from the germline J gene. V and J are TRBV13-1 and TRBJ2-1; 7 bases line up with TRBD1. The CDR3 totals 15 residues. Germline V CDR1 and CDR2: NSHNY, SYGAGN. The CDR3 region is CASSVPTGMRAEQFF. CDR3 DNA (partial): TGTGCCAGCAGTGTCCCGACAGGGATGAGGGCT.

This clone was seen a handful of times. The genes and germline here are from mouse. The read comes to an end 4 residues before the CDR3 does, leaving the germline J gene to fill in the end. The rearrangement uses TRBV5 and TRBJ2-7, with 11 bases fitting TRBD1. The CDR3 is 16 residues long. The V gene end was trimmed by 4 bases and the J gene end by 0 bases; junction bases not matched to a gene: 5. Germline values: CDR1 LGHNA, CDR2 YNLKQL (reference sequence). CDR3: CASSPSGTGGSYEQYF. The sequenced part of the CDR3 DNA is TGTGCCAGCAGCCCTTCCGGGACAGGGGGCTCCTAT.

Of note for this clone: These gene names are mouse names. The CDR3 end lies 4 residues beyond the end of the read and is filled in from the germline J gene. V is TRBV13-3 and J is TRBJ2-7; 9 positions agree with TRBD1. Trimming at V came to 2 bases and at J to 1 base, leaving 4 bases not matched to a gene. The CDR3 sequence is 15 residues long. Per germline, CDR1 NNHDY and CDR2 SYVADS. The chain's CDR3 is CASSERGQGSYEQYF. Incomplete CDR3 DNA: TGTGCCAGCAGTGAGAGGGGACAGGGTTCCTAT.

A note on this clone: Gene names and germline refer to mouse. The CDR3 end lies 4 residues beyond the end of the read and is filled in from the germline J gene. Other DNA sequences in the same sample also yield this CDR3. The chain joins TRBV13-1 to TRBJ2-3; D is uncertain. Germline assignment: CDR1 NSHNY and CDR2 SYGAGN. V shed 5 bases and J shed 0 bases, with 4 bases lying between them. This CDR3 has 12 amino acids. Incomplete CDR3 DNA: TGTGCCAGCAGGTCTAGTGCAGAA. Translation gives CASRSSAE. The CDR3 as a whole reads CASRSSAETLYF.

With regard to this clone: The gene names given are mouse names. The CDR3 end falls 4 residues outside the read, so it is completed with the germline J gene. The genes are TRBV19 and TRBJ2-3; 11 bases are a match to TRBD2. The CDR3 loop spans 16 amino acids. Germline V CDR1 and CDR2: FNHDT, SITEND (reference sequence). V dropped 3 bases and J dropped 0; count of bases not matched to a gene: 3. CDR3 amino acids: CASSRTGGHSAETLYF. CDR3 DNA (partial): TGTGCCAGCAGTAGGACTGGGGGGCATAGTGCAGAA.

This clone was seen a handful of times. Gene names are mouse gene names. The read comes to an end 4 residues before the CDR3 does, leaving the germline J gene to fill in the end. The gene calls are TRBV31 and TRBJ1-2, with 7 bases fitting TRBD1. This CDR3 region has 13 residues. From germline, CDR1 is GKSSPN and CDR2 SITVG. The CDR3 loop reads CAWSQGARSDYTF. The CDR3 bases that were read are TGTGCCTGGAGTCAGGGGGCGAGGTCC.

Comment on this clone: Genes and germline come from the mouse. The read ends 4 residues shy of where the CDR3 ends; the end is completed using the germline J gene. The chain recombines TRBV5 with TRBJ2-5; 8 bases map to TRBD2. Germline V lookup: CDR1 LGHNA, CDR2 YNLKQL (reference sequence). This CDR3 comprises 13 residues. Incomplete CDR3 DNA: TGTGCCAGCAGCTCGGGACTGGAAGAC. It encodes CASSSGLED. The full CDR3 is CASSSGLEDTQYF.

The sample holds a few counts of this clone. Gene names and germline refer to mouse. The DNA ends 4 residues before the CDR3 does, and the rest of the CDR3 is filled in from the germline J gene. The chain employs TRBV19 and TRBJ2-3, with TRBD1 identical over 9 bases. After removal of 2 bases from V and 0 bases from J, the junction contained 4 bases not matched to a gene. The CDR3 consists of 16 residues. Germline CDR1 is FNHDT and CDR2 is SITEND (reference sequence). The covered CDR3 bases are TGTGCCAGCAGTATTTCGGGACAGGGTAGTGCAGAA. It codes for CASSISGQGSAE. The whole CDR3 sequence reads CASSISGQGSAETLYF.

This clone occurred a few times. Since a much larger clone is just one base distant, this may be a read error. Genes and germline are mouse. The CDR3 end lies 4 residues beyond the end of the read and is filled in from the germline J gene. The V call is TRBV17, the J call TRBJ2-1; a possible D gene is TRBD1 (5 bases). Trimming took off 5 bases at V and 1 base at J, with 9 bases between the two ends. This CDR3 region has 14 residues. From germline, CDR1 is MNHDT and CDR2 YYDKIL. The part of the CDR3 DNA that was read is TGTGCTAGCAGTCCCGACAGAAACTATGCT. It specifies CASSPDRNYA. The whole CDR3 protein is CASSPDRNYAEQFF.

Note on this clone: The germline and genes are mouse ones. The CDR3 end is not reached by the read, which stops 4 residues before it; the germline J gene fills it in. This chain uses TRBV19 with TRBJ2-1, with D possibly matching TRBD2 (5 bases). Per the germline V gene, CDR1 is FNHDT and CDR2 is SITEND (reference sequence). V shed 6 bases and J shed 5 bases, with 6 bases lying between them. CDR3 length equals 11 residues. The CDR3 DNA, read in part, is TGTGCCAGCATGGGGAATGCT. Its protein is CASMGNA. The entire CDR3 protein is CASMGNAEQFF. The full variable domain, rest sourced from reference TRBV19 and TRBJ2-1, is GGIITQTPKFLIGQEGQKLTLKCQQNFNHDTMYWYRQDSGKGLRLIYYSITENDLQKGDLSEGYDASREKKSSFSLTVTSAQKNEMAVFLCASMGNAEQFFGPGTRLTVL.

There are a few counts of this clone. Gene names are the mouse ones. The read stops 4 residues short of the end of the CDR3; the missing end is completed from the germline J gene. Distinct nucleotide sequences in the sample also encode this CDR3. The rearrangement links TRBV1 to TRBJ2-5, with TRBD2 matching over 8 bases. CDR3 length: 15 residues. J was trimmed by 3 bases and V by 3 bases; bases with no gene match: 5. Germline V gene data show CDR1 as NSQYPW and CDR2 as LRSPGD (reference sequence). The covered CDR3 bases are TGCACCTGCAGTGCCCCCACTGGGGGTCAAGAC. Its protein is CTCSAPTGGQD. The whole CDR3 protein is CTCSAPTGGQDTQYF.

This clone came up a few times. Mouse gene names apply. Coverage ceases 4 residues before the CDR3 finishes, and the germline J gene fills in the end. The genes are TRBV17 and TRBJ2-5; weak D call: TRBD2 (6 bases). Germline V lookup: CDR1 MNHDT, CDR2 YYDKIL. V was cut by 4 bases and J by 3 bases, with 14 bases left in between. This CDR3 has 15 residues. The CDR3 loop reads CASSKKRLGQDTQYF. The covered CDR3 bases are TGTGCTAGCAGTAAAAAAAGGCTGGGGCAAGAC.

Comments on this clone: Mouse gene names and germline throughout. The CDR3 end lies 4 residues beyond the end of the read and is filled in from the germline J gene. This CDR3 is also generated by other DNA sequences in the sample. This chain joins TRBV19 and TRBJ2-7; tentative D call: TRBD1 (6 bases). Germline CDR1 and CDR2: FNHDT and SITEND (reference sequence). This CDR3 has 12 amino acids. CDR3 DNA (partial): TGTGCCAGCAGTATTGGGACATAT. Its translation is CASSIGTY. The whole CDR3 region reads CASSIGTYEQYF.

This clone was recorded a few times. The gene names given are mouse names. The CDR3 goes on 4 residues after the read ends, and that part is filled in from the germline J gene. The sample holds other DNA sequences that translate to the same CDR3. The chain combines TRBV19 with TRBJ2-1, with D perhaps matching TRBD1 (6 bases). Trimming pared 3 bases from V and 0 bases from J, leaving 10 bases between. This CDR3 comprises 15 residues. Germline lookup yields CDR1 FNHDT and CDR2 SITEND (reference sequence). The sequenced CDR3 bases are TGTGCCAGCAGTAGGGACATTTATAACTATGCT. Encoded protein: CASSRDIYNYA. The complete CDR3 protein is CASSRDIYNYAEQFF.

This clone appeared a few times. Mouse names are used for the genes. The CDR3 end is not reached by the read, which stops 4 residues before it; the germline J gene fills it in. The genes are TRBV24 and TRBJ2-1; 10 bases are a match to TRBD1. Germline V gene data show CDR1 as KGHTA and CDR2 as FRNEEI. The CDR3 length is 15 residues. Losses at the gene ends were 4 bases for V and 4 bases for J; bases not matched to a gene: 4. CDR3 in amino acids: CASSPRDRGYAEQFF. The part of the CDR3 DNA that was read is TGTGCCAGCAGTCCCCGGGACAGGGGATATGCT.

This clone was detected a few times. Gene and germline names: mouse. Read sequence stops 4 residues before the CDR3 end, and the germline J gene provides the missing end. Other DNA sequences in this specimen translate into the identical CDR3. The chain has TRBV13-1 and TRBJ2-5; 8 bases line up with TRBD1. The CDR3 loop spans 14 amino acids. The germline V gene has CDR1 NSHNY and CDR2 SYGAGN. The sequenced CDR3 bases are TGTGCCAGCAGTGGAGGACAGGGTGGGGAC. Its protein is CASSGGQGGD. The whole CDR3 protein reads CASSGGQGGDTQYF.

This clone was observed a handful of times. Gene names follow the mouse nomenclature. The DNA ends 3 residues before the CDR3 does, and the rest of the CDR3 is filled in from the germline J gene. The chain has TRBV13-1 and TRBJ1-6, with D perhaps TRBD1 (6 bases). TRBJ1-6 is identified as an open reading frame with a role that is uncertain. Germline values: CDR1 NSHNY, CDR2 SYGAGN. This CDR3 region has 15 residues. Trimming took off 0 bases at V and 3 bases at J, with 7 bases between the two ends. The covered CDR3 bases are TGTGCCAGCAGTGATGCGGGACACTATAATTCGCCC. Protein: CASSDAGHYNSP. The whole CDR3 sequence is CASSDAGHYNSPLYF.

The sample holds a few counts of this clone. Gene names follow the mouse nomenclature. The read ends 4 residues early relative to the CDR3; the germline J gene fills the gap. The chain employs TRBV4 and TRBJ1-2; a possible D gene is TRBD1 (5 bases). The germline gives CDR1 LGHDT, CDR2 YNNKQL (reference sequence). There are 13 residues in the CDR3. Trimming cost V 5 bases and J 1 base, with 8 bases left between them. CDR3 loop: CASSLRVNSDYTF. The sequenced part of the CDR3 DNA is TGTGCCAGCAGCCTCAGGGTAAACTCC.